The next 20 T cell receptor beta chains were all read from a single sample in a study of T cells after yellow fever vaccination. TCRdb called the 5' RACE reads again in MiXCR, with one record for every CDR3 protein. The sample includes about 360,000 distinct CDR3 sequences, approximately 5.7% of them seen just once. The sequences come from PBMCs, collected 5 days after the yellow fever booster vaccination. The receptors come from a man younger than 40 who received the YFV17D yellow fever vaccine.

This clonotype turned up a few times. The rearrangement links TRBV5-4 to TRBJ2-1; possible D gene TRBD2, 6 bases. The CDR3 has 14 amino acids. Trimming pared 0 bases from V and 5 bases from J, leaving 9 bases between. Germline V gives CDR1 SGHNT, CDR2 YYREEE (reference sequence). The CDR3 loop reads CASSLAGRDNEQFF. The CDR3 nucleotides are TGTGCCAGCAGCTTGGCCGGGAGAGACAATGAGCAGTTCTTC.

This clonotype has more than one count but fewer than ten. The chain combines TRBV20-1 with TRBJ2-7, with D perhaps assigned TRBD1 or TRBD2 (6 bases each). The CDR3 has 13 residues. The V and J ends lost 4 bases and 2 bases respectively, with 12 bases between them. In germline, CDR1 is DFQATT, CDR2 SNEGSKA (reference sequence). CDR3 in amino acids: CSATRGAPYEQYF. CDR3 nucleotide sequence: TGCAGTGCTACGAGGGGGGCCCCCTACGAGCAGTACTTC.

This clonotype showed up many times. The chain has TRBV13 and TRBJ2-7; 12 bases agree with TRBD1. Trimming cost V 3 bases and J 2 bases; bases outside gene matches: 14. Germline V gives CDR1 PRHDT, CDR2 FYEKMQ (reference sequence). This CDR3 spans 19 amino acids. CDR3 region: CASSFAPGQGARVTYEQYF. CDR3 DNA sequence: TGTGCCAGCAGCTTCGCTCCGGGACAGGGGGCCCGGGTCACCTACGAGCAGTACTTC.

Ten or more counts support this clonotype. The J gene is TRBJ2-1, the V gene TRBV20-1; 11 bases are shared with TRBD2. CDR1 DFQATT and CDR2 SNEGSKA come from the germline V gene (reference sequence). Trimming removed 3 bases from V and 9 bases from J; junction bases left unmatched: 4. The CDR3 length is 13 residues. The CDR3 coding sequence is TGCAGTGCTAGTAGCGGGAGGGCCAGTGAGCAGTTCTTC. Its protein product is CSASSGRASEQFF.

This clonotype was found many times. The V gene is TRBV29-1, the J gene TRBJ2-5; 13 bases line up with TRBD2. The CDR3 runs 15 residues. The germline V gene encodes CDR1 SQVTM and CDR2 ANQGSEA. V gave up 3 bases and J gave up 2 bases; unmatched junction bases: 3. CDR3 amino acids: CSVDGLAGDQETQYF. In DNA form, the CDR3 reads TGCAGCGTTGATGGACTAGCGGGAGATCAAGAGACCCAGTACTTC.

At least ten counts were recorded for this clonotype. J is TRBJ2-6 and V is TRBV5-1; the D is unclear. V was pared by 1 base and J by 4 bases, with 3 bases between. The CDR3 runs to 13 residues. Germline CDR1 and CDR2: SGHRS and YFSETQ. DNA for the CDR3: TGCGCCAGCAGCTTGCGAGGGGCCAACGTCCTGACTTTC. This codes for CASSLRGANVLTF.

The rearrangement uses TRBV12-3 or TRBV12-4 and TRBJ1-2; TRBD1 matches at 7 bases. This CDR3 comprises 14 residues. Trimming cost V 6 bases and J 4 bases; bases outside gene matches: 8. In DNA form, the CDR3 reads TGTGCCAGCAGCCGGGACAGCCAAACCTATGGCTACACCTTC. The encoded protein is CASSRDSQTYGYTF.

Comment on this clonotype: A read error may produce the germline difference seen at one junction end. The chain employs TRBV27 and TRBJ1-6; D is uncertain. The CDR3 is made up of 12 amino acids. CDR1 is MNHEY and CDR2 is SMNVEV in the germline V gene (reference sequence). This chain's CDR3 is CASRGGPAPIHF. For the CDR3, the DNA is TGTGCCAGCAGGGGCGGACCCGCACCCATCCACTTT.

Many counts were recorded for this clonotype. V gene TRBV7-9 combines with J gene TRBJ2-1, with D maybe TRBD2 (6 bases). V lost 0 bases, J lost 8 bases, and 11 bases lay in between. The CDR3 covers 14 residues. Germline CDR1 is SEHNR and CDR2 is FQNEAQ (reference sequence). CDR3 in amino acids: CASSLAGGLDEQFF. For the CDR3, the DNA is TGTGCCAGCAGCTTAGCGGGAGGTTTGGATGAGCAGTTCTTC.

There are a few counts of this clonotype. The CDR3 is CASSQEFF. The CDR3 nucleotides read TGTGCCAGCAGTCAGGAGTTCTTC. This chain links TRBV2 with TRBJ2-1; D gene unclear. V shed 5 bases and J shed 14 bases, with 4 bases lying between them. The CDR3 extends over 8 amino acids. The germline gives CDR1 SNHLY, CDR2 FYNNEI.

This chain connects TRBV5-1 to TRBJ2-1; tentatively, D is TRBD1 or TRBD2 (6 bases each). Germline V gene lookup returns CDR1 SGHRS and CDR2 YFSETQ. The CDR3 is made up of 15 amino acids. With 9 bases removed from V and 5 bases from J, the gap between germline ends came to 21 bases. The CDR3 is CATNLGGIANNEQFF. DNA of the CDR3: TGCGCCACTAACCTCGGGGGCATCGCGAACAATGAGCAGTTCTTC.

This chain joins TRBV23-1 and TRBJ2-5; a possible D gene is TRBD2 (5 bases). TRBV23-1 is an ORF; its function is uncertain. This CDR3 is 14 amino acids long. The V end was cut by 4 bases, the J end by 2 bases, with 11 bases between. CDR3 region: CASSPTRTQETQYF. Written as DNA, the CDR3 is TGCGCCAGCAGTCCAACTAGGACTCAAGAGACCCAGTACTTC.

This clonotype showed up many times. The chain recombines TRBV18 with TRBJ2-7; 9 bases line up with TRBD2. The CDR3 is made up of 14 amino acids. Trimming cost V 3 bases and J 5 bases; bases outside gene matches: 5. CDR1 KGHSH and CDR2 LQKENI come from the germline V gene. CDR3 protein: CASSPLREGDEQYF. In nucleotides, the CDR3 is TGTGCCAGCTCACCCTTGCGGGAGGGCGACGAGCAGTACTTC.

This clonotype appeared a few times. The rearrangement links TRBV7-2 to TRBJ2-7; D is perhaps TRBD2 (5 bases). The CDR3 is made up of 14 amino acids. V was trimmed by 11 bases and J by 2 bases, leaving 19 bases between them. Germline V gene sequence: CDR1 SGHTA, CDR2 FQGNSA. In DNA, the CDR3 is TGTGCCTCCGTAGGGAGAACCCAAACCTACGAGCAGTACTTC. Translated: CASVGRTQTYEQYF.

There are a few counts of this clonotype. This chain joins TRBV7-2 and TRBJ2-7; D remains ambiguous. The germline gives CDR1 SGHTA, CDR2 FQGNSA. CDR3 length: 14 residues. Between the trimmed V and J ends, which lost 3 bases and 0 bases, there was a span of 9 bases. The CDR3 region is CASSFGPNSYEQYF. Written as DNA, the CDR3 is TGTGCCAGCAGCTTCGGGCCAAACTCCTACGAGCAGTACTTC.

In this sample, this clonotype turned up many times. The chain employs TRBV6-2 or TRBV6-3 and TRBJ2-6, with D possibly TRBD1 on 5 matching bases. V dropped 2 bases and J dropped 1 base, with 12 bases sitting between them. There are 17 residues in the CDR3. CDR1 is MNHEY and CDR2 is SVGEGT in the germline V gene. CDR3 DNA: TGTGCCAGCAGTTACGGGGCTCCGACATCTGGGGCCAACGTCCTGACTTTC. Protein sequence: CASSYGAPTSGANVLTF.

A remark on this clonotype: One end of the junction varies from germline; a read error may be responsible. This chain uses TRBV20-1 with TRBJ1-5, with unresolved D. CDR1 DFQATT and CDR2 SNEGSKA come from the germline V gene (reference sequence). The CDR3 covers 15 residues. The CDR3 DNA reads as TGCTGTGCTAGATACTCCTCCACTGGCAATCAGCCCCAGCATTTT. It is translated as CCARYSSTGNQPQHF.

This clonotype was seen many times. The CDR3 DNA follows: TGTGCCAGCAGGAGCCCGCAGGGAAGCACCGGGGAGCTGTTTTTT. Encoded protein: CASRSPQGSTGELFF. This rearrangement joins TRBV5-5 to TRBJ2-2, with D perhaps matching TRBD1 (5 bases). The V gene lost 5 bases and the J gene lost 4 bases, with 15 bases spanning the gap. CDR1 SGHKS and CDR2 YYEKEE come from the germline V gene (reference sequence). CDR3 length equals 15 residues.

The chain employs TRBV14 and TRBJ2-1; D might be TRBD1 (7 bases). CDR1 and CDR2 from the germline V gene are SGHDN and FVKESK. This CDR3 has 16 amino acids. Trimming pared 7 bases from V and 3 bases from J, leaving 19 bases between. CDR3 region: CASTPGGRDYYNEQFF. The CDR3 coding sequence is TGTGCCAGCACCCCAGGGGGGAGAGATTACTACAATGAGCAGTTCTTC. The complete variable domain, with remaining parts taken from reference TRBV14 and TRBJ2-1, reads EAGVTQFPSHSVIEKGQTVTLRCDPISGHDNLYWYRRVMGKEIKFLLHFVKESKQDESGMPNNRFLAERTGGTYSTLKVQPAELEDSGVYFCASTPGGRDYYNEQFFGPGTRLTVL.

The chain's CDR3 is CASSEIEDRATQYF. CDR3 nucleotide sequence: TGTGCCAGCAGTGAAATAGAGGACAGGGCGACCCAGTACTTC. The genes are TRBV25-1 and TRBJ2-5, with 8 bases aligning to TRBD1. CDR3 length equals 14 residues. From germline, CDR1 is MGHDK and CDR2 SYGVNS. V lost 2 bases to trimming and J lost 7 bases; unmatched junction nucleotides: 6.